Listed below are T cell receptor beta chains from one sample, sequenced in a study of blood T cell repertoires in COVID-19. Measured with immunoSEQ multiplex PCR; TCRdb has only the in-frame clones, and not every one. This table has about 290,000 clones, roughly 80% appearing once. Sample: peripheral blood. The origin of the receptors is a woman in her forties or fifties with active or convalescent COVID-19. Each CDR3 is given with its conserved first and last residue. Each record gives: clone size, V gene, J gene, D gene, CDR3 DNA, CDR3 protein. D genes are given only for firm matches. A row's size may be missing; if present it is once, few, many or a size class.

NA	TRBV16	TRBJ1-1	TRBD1	TGTGCCAGCAGCCAATCCCCGACAGGGCGGGCTTTCTTT	CASSQSPTGRAFF
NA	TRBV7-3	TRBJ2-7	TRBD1	TGTGCCAGCAGCTTACAAGGGGGCGAGTACGAGCAGTACTTC	CASSLQGGEYEQYF
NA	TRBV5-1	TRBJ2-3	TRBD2	TGCGCCAGCAGCTTGGGTCGGACTAGCGGAACCCATAGCACAGATACGCAGTATTTT	CASSLGRTSGTHSTDTQYF
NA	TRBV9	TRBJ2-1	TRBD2	TGTGCCAGCAGCGTTAGCGGGAGTAACAATGAGCAGTTCTTC	CASSVSGSNNEQFF
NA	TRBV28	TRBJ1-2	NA	TGTGCCAGCTCCACCGGAGGGTTTGATAACTATGGCTACACCTTC	CASSTGGFDNYGYTF
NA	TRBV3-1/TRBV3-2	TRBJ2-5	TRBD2	TGTGCCAGCAGCCCCGGCCCGGGACTAGCGCGCGAGACCCAGTACTTC	CASSPGPGLARETQYF
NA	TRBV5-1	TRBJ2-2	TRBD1	TGCGCCAGCAGTCACGACAGGGGAGACACCGGGGAGCTGTTTTTT	CASSHDRGDTGELFF
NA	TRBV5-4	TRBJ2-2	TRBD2	TGTGCCAGCAGCGGAACTAGCGGGCGACCTAACACCGGGGAGCTGTTTTTT	CASSGTSGRPNTGELFF
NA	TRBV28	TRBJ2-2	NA	TGTGCCAGCAGTTTAGGTGGTTGGGGCAGAAGAGTCAACACCGGGGAGCTGTTTTTT	CASSLGGWGRRVNTGELFF
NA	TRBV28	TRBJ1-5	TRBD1	TGTGCCAGCAGTGGGGCAGGGGGGCCTTCAAATCAGCCCCAGCATTTT	CASSGAGGPSNQPQHF
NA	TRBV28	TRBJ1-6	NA	TGTGCCAGCAGTTTTTGGGGTATTAGGACACTAAATTCACCCCTCCACTTT	CASSFWGIRTLNSPLHF
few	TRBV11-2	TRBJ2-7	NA	TGTGCCAGCAGCTTAGGCAGCTACGAGCAGTACTTC	CASSLGSYEQYF
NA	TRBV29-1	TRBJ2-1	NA	TGCAGCGTTGACTCCGGCAATGAGCAGTTCTTC	CSVDSGNEQFF
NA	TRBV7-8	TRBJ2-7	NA	TGTGCCAGCAGCTTAGCGGTGGCGGGGAAGGTTAAGGAGCAGTACTTC	CASSLAVAGKVKEQYF
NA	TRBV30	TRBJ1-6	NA	TGTGCCTGGAGGGCAGGGCTCTCCTATAATTCACCCCTCCACTTT	CAWRAGLSYNSPLHF
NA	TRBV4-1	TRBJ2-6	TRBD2	TGCGCCAGCAGCCAATTTAGCGGGGGGATCTCTGGGGCCAACGTCCTGACTTTC	CASSQFSGGISGANVLTF
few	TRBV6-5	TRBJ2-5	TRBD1	TGTGCCAGCAACCTGGACAGGGGCGAGACCCAGTACTTC	CASNLDRGETQYF
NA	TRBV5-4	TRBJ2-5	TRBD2	TGTGCCAGCAGCTTTCGACTAGCGGGACAAGAGACCCAGTACTTC	CASSFRLAGQETQYF
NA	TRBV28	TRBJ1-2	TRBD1	TGTGCCAGCAGCCCGGGACAGGGGGGTTATGGCTACACCTTC	CASSPGQGGYGYTF
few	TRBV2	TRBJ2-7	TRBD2	TGTGCCAGCAGTTACCTTAGAGCGGGAGGGCCCTCCTACGAGCAGTACTTC	CASSYLRAGGPSYEQYF
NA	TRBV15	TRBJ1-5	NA	TGTGCCACCAGCAGAGATGAGGGAAGCAATCAGCCCCAGCATTTT	CATSRDEGSNQPQHF
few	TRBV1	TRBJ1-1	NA	TGCACCAGCAGCCGGACCAGGGGACTGAACACTGAAGCTTTCTTT	CTSSRTRGLNTEAFF
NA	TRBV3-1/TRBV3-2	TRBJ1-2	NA	TGTGCCAGCAGCCCCCTGAGAGAAGCTAACTATGGCTACACCTTC	CASSPLREANYGYTF
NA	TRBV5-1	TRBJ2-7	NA	TGCGCCAGCAGCTTGGAGCGACGGGCGGGCGAGCAGTACTTC	CASSLERRAGEQYF
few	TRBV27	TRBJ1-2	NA	TGTGCCAGCAGTTTATCAGGGGACTATGGCTACACCTTC	CASSLSGDYGYTF
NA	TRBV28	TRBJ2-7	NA	TGTGCCAGCCAGCAGGGGACCTACGAGCAGTACTTC	CASQQGTYEQYF
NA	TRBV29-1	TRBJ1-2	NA	TGCAGCGTTGTTGCTTTCTGGGGCAGTAAAAAAACTAACTATGGCTACACCTTC	CSVVAFWGSKKTNYGYTF
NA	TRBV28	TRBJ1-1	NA	TGTGCCAGCAGCCCGTTTCCCCGGGGGATGAACACTGAAGCTTTCTTT	CASSPFPRGMNTEAFF
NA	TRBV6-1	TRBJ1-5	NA	TGTGCCAGCAGTGAAGGGCTAGATAGCAATCAGCCCCAGCATTTT	CASSEGLDSNQPQHF